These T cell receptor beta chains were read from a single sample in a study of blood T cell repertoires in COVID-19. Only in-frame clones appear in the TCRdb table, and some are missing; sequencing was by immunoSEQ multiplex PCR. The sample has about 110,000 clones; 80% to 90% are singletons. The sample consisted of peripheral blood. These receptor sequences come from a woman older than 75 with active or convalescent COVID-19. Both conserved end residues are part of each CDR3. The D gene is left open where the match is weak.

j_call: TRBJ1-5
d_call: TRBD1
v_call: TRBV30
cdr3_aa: CAWSHTGDQPQHF

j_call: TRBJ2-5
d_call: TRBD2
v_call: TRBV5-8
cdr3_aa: CASSLLLADKETQYF

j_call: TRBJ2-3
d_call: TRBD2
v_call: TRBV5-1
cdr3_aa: CASSLVGAGGGPDTQYF

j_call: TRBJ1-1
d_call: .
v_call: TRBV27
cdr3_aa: CASSLGPRFGGAAFF

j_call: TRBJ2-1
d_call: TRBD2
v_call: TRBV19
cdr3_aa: CATSGTSGYNEQFF

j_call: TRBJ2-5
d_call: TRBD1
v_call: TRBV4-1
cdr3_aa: CASGIRDSPWETQYF

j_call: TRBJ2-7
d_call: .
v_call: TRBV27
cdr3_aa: CASRTSARGYEQYF

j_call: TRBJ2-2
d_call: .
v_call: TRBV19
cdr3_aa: CASSRQGTGGELFF

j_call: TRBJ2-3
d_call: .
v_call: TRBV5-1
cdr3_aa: CASSLDRSSTDTQYF

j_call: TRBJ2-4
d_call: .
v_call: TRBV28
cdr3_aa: CASSPPAGDFGIQYF

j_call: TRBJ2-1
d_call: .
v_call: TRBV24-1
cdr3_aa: CATSDLGQGSYNEQFF

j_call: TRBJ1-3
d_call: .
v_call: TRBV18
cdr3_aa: CASSPSQGFTGNTIYF

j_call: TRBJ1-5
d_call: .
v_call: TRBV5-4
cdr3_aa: CASSRDGGNQPQHF

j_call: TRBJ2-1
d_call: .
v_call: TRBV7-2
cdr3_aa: CASRLEGGSSYNEQFF

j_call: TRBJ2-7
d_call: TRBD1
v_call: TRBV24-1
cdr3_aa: CATSDHRQGGNSEQYF

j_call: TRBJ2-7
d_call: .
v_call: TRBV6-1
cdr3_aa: CASSEIRDIHEQYF

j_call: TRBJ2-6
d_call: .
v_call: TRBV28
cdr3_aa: CASSSPGTGANVLTF

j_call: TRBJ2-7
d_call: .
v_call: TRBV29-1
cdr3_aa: CSVGSQGSYEQYF

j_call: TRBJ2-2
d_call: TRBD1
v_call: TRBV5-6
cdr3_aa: CASSLALQGRNTGELFF

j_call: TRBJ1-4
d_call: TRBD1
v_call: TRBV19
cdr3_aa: CASTPTGIDEKLFF

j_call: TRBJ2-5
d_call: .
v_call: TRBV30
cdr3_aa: CAWSGSSGETQYF

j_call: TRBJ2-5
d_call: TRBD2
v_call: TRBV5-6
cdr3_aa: CASSLSAGGETQYF

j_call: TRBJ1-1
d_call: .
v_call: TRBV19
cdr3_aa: CASSITGPNTEAFF

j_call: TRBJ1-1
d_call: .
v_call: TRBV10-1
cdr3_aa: CASSESAANTEAFF

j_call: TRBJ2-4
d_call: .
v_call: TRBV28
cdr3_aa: CASSFGGVAKNIQYF

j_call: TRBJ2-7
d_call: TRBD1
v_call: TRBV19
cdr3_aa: CASSMVRQGTYEQYF

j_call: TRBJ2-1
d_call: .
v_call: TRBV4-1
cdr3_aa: CASSGGWDTSYNEQFF

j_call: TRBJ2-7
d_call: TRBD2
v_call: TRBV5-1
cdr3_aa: CASSLRLAGGLGTGEQYF

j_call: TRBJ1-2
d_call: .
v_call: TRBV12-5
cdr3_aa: CASGLAPTDGYTF

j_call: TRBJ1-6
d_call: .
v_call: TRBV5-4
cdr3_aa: CASSLGFNSPLHF

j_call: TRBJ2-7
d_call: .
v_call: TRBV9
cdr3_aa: CASSVQQGPYEQYF

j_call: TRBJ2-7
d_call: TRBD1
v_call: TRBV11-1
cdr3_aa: CASSWGTGASSYEQYF

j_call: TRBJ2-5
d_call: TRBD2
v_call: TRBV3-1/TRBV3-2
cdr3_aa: CASSKSGAQYF

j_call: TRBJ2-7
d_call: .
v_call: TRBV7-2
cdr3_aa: CASSLSGQLTHEQYF

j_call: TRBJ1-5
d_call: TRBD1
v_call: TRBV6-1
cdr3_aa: CASSESLGTAGPLGRPQHF

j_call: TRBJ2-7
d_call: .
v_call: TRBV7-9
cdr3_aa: CASSSPGLGHYEQYF

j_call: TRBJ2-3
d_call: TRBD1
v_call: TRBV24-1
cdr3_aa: CATSDTGGPKGDTDTQYF

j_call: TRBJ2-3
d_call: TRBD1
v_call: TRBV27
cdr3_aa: CASSFRTGGTDTQYF

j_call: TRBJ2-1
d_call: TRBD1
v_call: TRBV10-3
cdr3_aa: CAISGTGVNNEQFF

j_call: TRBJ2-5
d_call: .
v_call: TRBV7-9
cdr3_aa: CASSFSTGRTKETQYF